Listed here is a single TCR beta chain. This record belongs to a study of blood T cell repertoires in COVID-19. Turning to the study itself: Donors in the United States, Italy and Spain gave samples during acute or convalescent COVID-19.

V was shortened by 1 base and J by 0 bases, with 10 bases between the two germline ends. The germline V gene has CDR1 SGHDN and CDR2 FVKESK. This CDR3 is built from 15 residues. In the authors' methods: Quantification of nucleated cells was approximated via reference gene primer amplification. Measured with immunoSEQ multiplex PCR; TCRdb has only the in-frame clones, and not every one. V and J calls and clone size come straight from that table; D and trimming were deduced from the DNA. This sample has about 90,000 clones; approximately 77% occur once, and the top ten carry around 10%. This TCR derives from an elderly woman with acute or convalescent COVID-19. V usage is TRBV14 and J usage is TRBJ2-7; D is undetermined. The source material was peripheral blood. CDR3 DNA: TGTGCCAGCAGCCAAGTATTTGCGCCCTCCTACGAGCAGTACTTC. Protein sequence: CASSQVFAPSYEQYF.